These 32 T cell receptor beta chains were sequenced from one sample in a study of radiotherapy plus CTLA-4 blockade in lung cancer. TCRdb's table, derived via immunoSEQ multiplex PCR, lists solely in-frame clones and lacks some. Of under 65,000 clones in the sample, 77% were seen once. This sample comprised peripheral blood, obtained from a patient treated with radiotherapy plus ipilimumab. The receptor source for this set is a human donor with non-small cell lung cancer whose response to radiotherapy plus ipilimumab could not be evaluated.

This chain joins TRBV6-1 and TRBJ1-2; D is possibly TRBD1 (5 bases). Trimming shortened V by 4 bases and J by 8 bases, and 17 bases separated the two germline ends. The germline V gene encodes CDR1 MNHNS and CDR2 SASEGT. There are 14 residues in the CDR3. CDR3 in amino acids: CASSGGGSSLGYTF. CDR3 DNA sequence: TGTGCCAGCAGTGGTGGGGGGTCCAGTCTGGGCTACACCTTC.

Only a few counts were recorded for this clone. The chain carries TRBV5-5 and TRBJ1-5, with TRBD1 matching over 8 bases. The junction had 4 bases not matched to a gene; V was cut back by 0 bases and J by 2 bases. CDR1 and CDR2 from the germline V gene are SGHKS and YYEKEE (reference sequence). The CDR3 sequence is 16 residues long. CDR3 DNA sequence: TGTGCCAGCAGCTTGGGGCAGGGGGCGGGCAATCAGCCCCAGCATTTT. Its protein product is CASSLGQGAGNQPQHF.

This chain links TRBV19 with TRBJ2-5; maybe TRBD2 (6 bases). Trimming left V 2 bases short and J 0 bases short, with 16 bases between. This CDR3 contains 17 residues. The germline V gene encodes CDR1 LNHDA and CDR2 SQIVND (reference sequence). CDR3: CASSITGTPPYQETQYF. The CDR3 DNA sequence: TGTGCCAGTAGTATAACCGGGACTCCACCGTACCAAGAGACCCAGTACTTC.

The chain recombines TRBV5-4 with TRBJ1-4, with 8 bases that match TRBD1. The CDR3 contains 14 residues. Trimming cost V 4 bases and J 6 bases; bases outside gene matches: 5. Germline CDR1 is SGHNT and CDR2 is YYREEE (reference sequence). Written as DNA, the CDR3 is TGTGCCAGCAGCCCGGACAGGGAGGATGAAAAACTGTTTTTT. The encoded protein is CASSPDREDEKLFF. Using reference TRBV5-4 and TRBJ1-4 for the parts outside the CDR3, the full variable domain is ETGVTQSPTHLIKTRGQQVTLRCSSQSGHNTVSWYQQALGQGPQFIFQYYREEENGRGNFPPRFSGLQFPNYSSELNVNALELDDSALYLCASSPDREDEKLFFGSGTQLSVL.

The chain combines TRBV5-1 with TRBJ2-3; D is possibly TRBD2 (6 bases). V lost 4 bases and J 6 bases, leaving 15 bases between the germline ends. This CDR3 region has 14 residues. The germline CDR1 and CDR2 sequences are SGHRS and YFSETQ. CDR3 coding DNA: TGCGCCAGCAGCGATGGGGGGAGGAGTGATACGCAGTATTTT. It translates to CASSDGGRSDTQYF.

The chain is built from TRBV10-1 and TRBJ1-5; D is unclear. With 1 base removed from V and 9 bases from J, the gap between germline ends came to 13 bases. CDR3 length equals 14 residues. Germline CDR1 and CDR2: WNHNN and SYGVQD (reference sequence). CDR3 amino acids: CASSELGPQRPQHF. The CDR3 bases are TGCGCCAGCAGTGAGTTGGGCCCTCAGAGGCCCCAGCATTTT.

The chain employs TRBV28 and TRBJ2-1; perhaps TRBD1 as D (5 bases). Trimming pared 5 bases from V and 2 bases from J, leaving 19 bases between. The CDR3 extends over 17 amino acids. The germline V gene encodes CDR1 MDHEN and CDR2 SYDVKM. This CDR3 is CASSPPQGSPAYNEQFF. CDR3 DNA sequence: TGTGCCAGCAGTCCCCCCCAGGGCAGTCCCGCCTACAATGAGCAGTTCTTC. The entire variable domain, with the rest obtained from reference TRBV28 and TRBJ2-1, is as follows: DVKVTQSSRYLVKRTGEKVFLECVQDMDHENMFWYRQDPGLGLRLIYFSYDVKMKEKGDIPEGYSVSREKKERFSLILESASTNQTSMYLCASSPPQGSPAYNEQFFGPGTRLTVL.

This clone appeared a few times. This chain uses TRBV6-1 with TRBJ1-3, with 7 bases aligning to TRBD1. The CDR3 has 16 residues. Germline assignment: CDR1 MNHNS and CDR2 SASEGT. The J segment lost 3 bases and the V segment lost 1 base, leaving 6 bases of the junction unmatched. DNA for the CDR3: TGTGCCAGCAGTGAAGTTAGGGGGCGAAGTGGAAACACCATATATTTT. It yields the protein CASSEVRGRSGNTIYF.

The V gene is TRBV5-1, the J gene TRBJ2-5; 7 positions match TRBD1. V lost 2 bases and J lost 2; bases outside the gene matches: 3. This CDR3 has 14 residues. The germline CDR1 and CDR2 sequences are SGHRS and YFSETQ. CDR3 region: CASSLKQGQETQYF. CDR3 nucleotides: TGCGCCAGCAGCTTAAAACAGGGGCAAGAGACCCAGTACTTC.

The chain couples TRBV6-5 to TRBJ1-1; D might be TRBD1 (5 bases). V was shortened by 8 bases and J by 5 bases, with 15 bases between the two germline ends. CDR3 length: 13 amino acids. Germline-derived CDR1 and CDR2 are MNHEY and SVGAGI. The CDR3 DNA follows: TGTGCCAGCCTAGGCGGGGCGCGAACTGAAGCTTTCTTT. It specifies CASLGGARTEAFF.

The chain links TRBV11-1 to TRBJ1-1, with TRBD1 as a possible D gene (5 bases). The CDR3 runs 13 residues. In germline, CDR1 is SGHAT, CDR2 FQDESV (reference sequence). V was trimmed by 3 bases and J by 4 bases, leaving 9 bases between them. The CDR3 sequence is CASSLQGGTEAFF. As DNA, the CDR3 is TGTGCCAGCAGCTTGCAGGGTGGCACTGAAGCTTTCTTT.

This chain links TRBV7-3 with TRBJ2-7; 8 positions match TRBD1. The CDR3 has 13 residues. Germline V CDR1 and CDR2: SGHTA, FQGTGA. The V segment lost 5 bases and the J segment 5 bases; nucleotides outside the gene matches: 5. CDR3 coding DNA: TGTGCCAGCAGCCGTCGGACAGGGCACGAGCAGTACTTC. This encodes CASSRRTGHEQYF.

The V and J genes are TRBV18 and TRBJ2-5, with TRBD1 matching 8 bases. Losses at the gene ends were 0 bases for V and 1 base for J; bases not matched to a gene: 4. Per the germline V gene, CDR1 is KGHSH and CDR2 is LQKENI. The CDR3 runs 16 residues. The CDR3 nucleotides are TGTGCCAGCTCACCACCGGTCGGACAGGGCCAAGAGACCCAGTACTTC. This codes for CASSPPVGQGQETQYF.

This chain connects TRBV7-8 to TRBJ2-7; 14 bases agree with TRBD2. This CDR3 region has 19 residues. Looked up from germline, CDR1 is SGHVS and CDR2 is FQNEAQ. J gave up 5 bases and V 1 base, and 13 bases lay outside the gene matches. This CDR3 reads CASSLDPLGLAGVGNEQYF. The DNA for the CDR3 is TGTGCCAGCAGCTTAGACCCCCTGGGACTAGCGGGAGTAGGAAACGAGCAGTACTTC.

The genes are TRBV7-2 and TRBJ2-5, with no clear D. This CDR3 has 14 residues. Germline V gives CDR1 SGHTA, CDR2 FQGNSA. V dropped 7 bases and J dropped 2 bases, with 14 bases sitting between them. The CDR3 region has the DNA TGTGCCAGCACCTTTGAGCAGGCACAAGAGACCCAGTACTTC. It is translated as CASTFEQAQETQYF.

This clone was seen only once. The chain links TRBV1 to TRBJ2-6; TRBD1, the table's D call, lacks a check against the DNA. TRBV1 counts as a pseudogene. The CDR3 is made up of 18 amino acids. CDR3 in amino acids: CTSSSVCCAQSRANVLTF. DNA of the CDR3: TGCACCAGCAGCTCTGTCTGTTGTGCACAAAGTCGGGCCAACGTCCTGACTTTC.

This chain uses TRBV29-1 with TRBJ2-5; 7 positions agree with TRBD1. The DNA end favors TRBJ2-7, so the J call may be wrong. Germline V CDR1 and CDR2: SQVTM, ANQGSEA. This CDR3 has 13 amino acids. The CDR3 nucleotides are TGCAGCGTTGTTTTCGGGACAGTGTACGAGCAGTACTTC. As protein: CSVVFGTVYEQYF.

The chain recombines TRBV27 with TRBJ1-6; D is unclear. Germline CDR1 is MNHEY and CDR2 is SMNVEV (reference sequence). The CDR3 contains 14 residues. V gave up 5 bases and J gave up 6 bases, with 11 bases separating them. CDR3 residues: CASSIGGFNSPLHF. The CDR3 nucleotides are TGTGCCAGCAGTATCGGAGGTTTTAATTCACCCCTCCACTTT.

The chain couples TRBV28 to TRBJ2-1; a weak D match, TRBD2 (6 bases). The CDR3 loop spans 14 amino acids. From germline, CDR1 is MDHEN and CDR2 SYDVKM. Deletions cut 6 bases from V and 3 bases from J, with 12 bases between. The CDR3 coding sequence is TGTGCCAGCAGGCGGGACTTGGGCTACAATGAGCAGTTCTTC. It yields the protein CASRRDLGYNEQFF.

This chain connects TRBV28 to TRBJ2-7, with D possibly matching TRBD2 (6 bases). The CDR3 covers 13 residues. Trimming cost V 6 bases and J 7 bases, with 16 bases left between them. Germline V gene lookup returns CDR1 MDHEN and CDR2 SYDVKM. CDR3 in DNA: TGTGCCAGCAGGGGGGGTCCGGGAAAGGAGCAGTACTTC. It translates to CASRGGPGKEQYF.

The DNA for the CDR3 is TGTGCCAGCAGGGTTCGGACAGGCCAGCCCCAGCATTTT. The encoded protein is CASRVRTGQPQHF. V is TRBV27 and J is TRBJ1-5; 7 bases agree with TRBD1. V lost 6 bases, J lost 7 bases, and 6 bases stayed unmatched. This CDR3 spans 13 amino acids. In germline, CDR1 is MNHEY, CDR2 SMNVEV (reference sequence).

This clone showed up just once. The rearrangement uses TRBV5-1 and TRBJ1-5; D is perhaps TRBD1 (6 bases). CDR3 length: 17 residues. Germline V gene data show CDR1 as SGHRS and CDR2 as YFSETQ. Trimming shortened V by 2 bases and J by 0 bases, and 15 bases separated the two germline ends. CDR3 nucleotide sequence: TGCGCCAGCAGCTTCACAACAGGGAAAATTAGCAATCAGCCCCAGCATTTT. It translates to CASSFTTGKISNQPQHF.

V usage is TRBV5-1 and J usage is TRBJ2-3; TRBD2 matches 7 bases. The CDR3 is 15 residues long. Germline-derived CDR1 and CDR2 are SGHRS and YFSETQ. With 2 bases clipped from V and 6 bases from J, the junction kept 9 bases outside the gene matches. The DNA for the CDR3 is TGCGCCAGCAGCTTTCTACTAGCCGGGGGGGATACGCAGTATTTT. This gives the protein CASSFLLAGGDTQYF.

J is TRBJ2-7 and V is TRBV5-1, with D possibly being TRBD2 (7 bases). The CDR3 spans 16 residues. V was trimmed by 4 bases and J by 4 bases, leaving 21 bases between them. The germline gives CDR1 SGHRS, CDR2 YFSETQ. The CDR3 DNA is TGCGCCAGCAGCCCGAGGGCGGGGGCTGGAGGTTACGAGCAGTACTTC. Translating gives CASSPRAGAGGYEQYF. The full variable domain, its missing parts supplied by reference TRBV5-1 and TRBJ2-7, is KAGVTQTPRYLIKTRGQQVTLSCSPISGHRSVSWYQQTPGQGLQFLFEYFSETQRNKGNFPGRFSGRQFSNSRSEMNVSTLELGDSALYLCASSPRAGAGGYEQYFGPGTRLTVT.

This chain links TRBV7-8 with TRBJ2-7; D is perhaps TRBD2 (6 bases). The CDR3 covers 13 residues. CDR1 and CDR2 (germline): SGHVS, FQNEAQ. V dropped 8 bases and J dropped 0 bases, with 11 bases sitting between them. CDR3 protein: CASGTASSYEQYF. CDR3 coding DNA: TGTGCCAGCGGGACTGCGAGCTCCTACGAGCAGTACTTC.

This clone occurred once. The chain has TRBV11-2 and TRBJ2-5; D gene ambiguous. The CDR3 extends over 12 amino acids. Germline-derived CDR1 and CDR2 are SGHAT and FQNNGV. The germline V and J ends were trimmed by 0 bases and 6 bases, with 5 bases remaining between them. The CDR3 sequence is CASSLERKTQYF. Here the CDR3 DNA reads TGTGCCAGCAGCTTAGAGAGGAAGACCCAGTACTTC.

In its sample, this clone was seen a few times. The chain is built from TRBV29-1 and TRBJ1-1, with D uncertain. Germline V gene data show CDR1 as SQVTM and CDR2 as ANQGSEA. The CDR3 contains 11 residues. The V gene lost 2 bases and the J gene lost 11 bases, with 12 bases spanning the gap. This chain's CDR3 is CSVELSQRAFF. CDR3 DNA sequence: TGCAGCGTTGAATTAAGCCAGAGGGCTTTCTTT.

The rearrangement joins TRBV28 to TRBJ2-7, with 8 bases matching TRBD2. The germline V gene encodes CDR1 MDHEN and CDR2 SYDVKM. This CDR3 region has 15 residues. V lost 6 bases and J lost 3; bases outside the gene matches: 10. This chain's CDR3 is CASREGSGKHYEQYF. The DNA of the CDR3 is TGTGCCAGCAGGGAAGGTAGCGGGAAGCACTACGAGCAGTACTTC.

The genes are TRBV30 and TRBJ2-2; D gene unclear. The CDR3 contains 13 residues. Germline V gene data show CDR1 as GTSNPN and CDR2 as SVGIG (reference sequence). Trimming pared 1 base from V and 6 bases from J, leaving 9 bases between. The CDR3 reads CAWSERASGELFF. The CDR3 DNA sequence: TGTGCCTGGAGTGAACGCGCATCCGGGGAGCTGTTTTTT. The variable domain in full, with the rest retrieved from reference TRBV30 and TRBJ2-2, is SQTIHQWPATLVQPVGSPLSLECTVEGTSNPNLYWYRQAAGRGLQLLFYSVGIGQISSEVPQNLSASRPQDRQFILSSKKLLLSDSGFYLCAWSERASGELFFGEGSRLTVL.

The chain has TRBV2 and TRBJ1-4; TRBD1 agrees at 10 bases. The V gene end was trimmed by 6 bases and the J gene end by 8 bases; junction bases not matched to a gene: 9. The germline V gene encodes CDR1 SNHLY and CDR2 FYNNEI. The CDR3 length is 15 residues. The DNA of the CDR3 is TGTGCCAGCAGGGGACAGGGGATTGGATCGGAAAAACTGTTTTTT. Its translation is CASRGQGIGSEKLFF.

This clone was observed a handful of times. The chain combines TRBV5-8 with TRBJ1-3; tentative D call: TRBD1 (5 bases). CDR1 is SGHTS, CDR2 YDEGEE, per germline. Trimming removed 4 bases at V and 8 bases at J, with 13 bases between. The CDR3 is 13 amino acids. CDR3 amino acids: CASSPWGGDTIYF. The CDR3 coding sequence is TGTGCCAGCAGCCCCTGGGGGGGAGACACCATATATTTT.

Judged by abundance, this clone is medium-sized. The V gene is TRBV28, the J gene TRBJ1-3, with D unclear. The CDR3 runs to 19 residues. Looked up from germline, CDR1 is MDHEN and CDR2 is SYDVKM. Trimming stripped 3 bases from V and 0 bases from J, with 21 bases between. In DNA form, the CDR3 reads TGTGCCAGCAGTTTGGTTAACCTCCGTGGAGCCCGCTCTGGAAACACCATATATTTT. Protein: CASSLVNLRGARSGNTIYF.